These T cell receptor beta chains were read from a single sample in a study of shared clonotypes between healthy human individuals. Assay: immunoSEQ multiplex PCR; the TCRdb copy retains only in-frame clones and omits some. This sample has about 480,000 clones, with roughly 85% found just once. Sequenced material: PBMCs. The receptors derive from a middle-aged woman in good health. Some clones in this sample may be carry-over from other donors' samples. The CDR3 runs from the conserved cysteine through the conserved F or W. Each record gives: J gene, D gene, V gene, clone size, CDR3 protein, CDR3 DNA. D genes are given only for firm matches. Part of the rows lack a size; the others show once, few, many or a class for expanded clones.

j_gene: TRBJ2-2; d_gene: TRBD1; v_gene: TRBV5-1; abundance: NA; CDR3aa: CASSLAGTGGYTGELFF; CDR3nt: TGCGCCAGCAGCTTGGCCGGGACAGGGGGCTACACCGGGGAGCTGTTTTTT
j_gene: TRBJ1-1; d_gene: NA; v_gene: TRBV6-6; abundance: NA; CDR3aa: CASSYIGVNTEAFF; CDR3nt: TGTGCCAGCAGTTACATCGGGGTGAACACTGAAGCTTTCTTT
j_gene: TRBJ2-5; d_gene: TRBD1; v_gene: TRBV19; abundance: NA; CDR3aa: CASSSLTGRSETQYF; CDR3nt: TGTGCCAGTAGTTCTTTGACAGGGCGATCAGAGACCCAGTACTTC
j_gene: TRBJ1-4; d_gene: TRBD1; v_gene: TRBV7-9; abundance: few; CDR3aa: CASSLGQGGEKLFF; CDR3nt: TGTGCCAGCAGCTTAGGACAGGGAGGCGAAAAACTGTTTTTT
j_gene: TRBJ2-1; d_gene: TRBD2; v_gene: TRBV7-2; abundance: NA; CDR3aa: CASSLWAGGTNNEQFF; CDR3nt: TGTGCCAGCAGCTTGTGGGCGGGAGGCACGAACAATGAGCAGTTCTTC
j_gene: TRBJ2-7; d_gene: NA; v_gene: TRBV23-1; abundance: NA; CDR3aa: CASPGPADSYEQYF; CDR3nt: TGCGCCAGCCCCGGGCCAGCGGACTCCTACGAGCAGTACTTC
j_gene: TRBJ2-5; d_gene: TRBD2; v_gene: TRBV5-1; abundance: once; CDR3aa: CASSLTVAGGETQYF; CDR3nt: TGCGCCAGCAGCTTGACCGTAGCGGGAGGGGAGACCCAGTACTTC
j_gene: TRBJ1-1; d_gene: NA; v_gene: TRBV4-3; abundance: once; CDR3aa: CASSQDEGTEAFF; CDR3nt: TGCGCCAGCAGCCAAGATGAGGGGACTGAAGCTTTCTTT
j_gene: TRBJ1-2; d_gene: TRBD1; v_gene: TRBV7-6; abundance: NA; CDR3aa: CASSLGGQSYGYTF; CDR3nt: TGTGCCAGCAGCTTAGGGGGACAGTCCTATGGCTACACCTTC
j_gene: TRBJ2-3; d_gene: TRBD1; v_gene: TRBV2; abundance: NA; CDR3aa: CASSGPSRGTGSTDTQYF; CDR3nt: TGTGCCAGCAGCGGGCCCTCTCGAGGGACAGGGAGCACAGATACGCAGTATTTT
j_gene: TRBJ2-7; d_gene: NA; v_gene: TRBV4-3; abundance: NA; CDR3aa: CASSLYYPGDSYEQYF; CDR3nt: TGCGCCAGCAGCCTCTATTACCCAGGGGATTCCTACGAGCAGTACTTC
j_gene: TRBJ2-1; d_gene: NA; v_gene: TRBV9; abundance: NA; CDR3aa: CASSVAGNNEQFF; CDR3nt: TGTGCCAGCAGCGTAGCTGGGAACAATGAGCAGTTCTTC
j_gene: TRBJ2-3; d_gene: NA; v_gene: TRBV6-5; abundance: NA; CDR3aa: CASSKRGYSQYF; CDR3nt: TGTGCCAGCAGCAAGAGGGGCTATTCGCAGTATTTT
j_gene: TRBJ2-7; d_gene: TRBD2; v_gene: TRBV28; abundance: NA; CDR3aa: CASSPGLAGGPGEQYF; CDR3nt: TGTGCCAGCAGCCCTGGACTAGCGGGAGGGCCGGGAGAGCAGTACTTC
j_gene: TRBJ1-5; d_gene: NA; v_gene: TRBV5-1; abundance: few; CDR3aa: CARRWQHF; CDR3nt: TGCGCCAGACGCTGGCAGCATTTT
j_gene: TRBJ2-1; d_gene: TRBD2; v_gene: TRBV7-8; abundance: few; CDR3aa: CASSLGTSGSIIYNEQFF; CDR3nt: TGTGCCAGCAGCTTAGGGACTAGCGGGAGCATTATCTACAATGAGCAGTTCTTC
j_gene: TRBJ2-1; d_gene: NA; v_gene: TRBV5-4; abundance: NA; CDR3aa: CASSLDSENYNEQFF; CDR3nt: TGTGCCAGCAGCTTGGACAGTGAGAACTACAATGAGCAGTTCTTC
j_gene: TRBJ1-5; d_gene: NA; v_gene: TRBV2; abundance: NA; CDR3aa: CASMGGDGRHSNQPQHF; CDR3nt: TGTGCCAGCATGGGGGGGGACGGACGGCATAGCAATCAGCCCCAGCATTTT
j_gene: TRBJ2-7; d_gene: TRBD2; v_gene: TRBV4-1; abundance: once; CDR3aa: CASSQAPSGGYEQYF; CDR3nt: TGCGCCAGCAGCCAAGCCCCTAGCGGAGGATACGAGCAGTACTTC
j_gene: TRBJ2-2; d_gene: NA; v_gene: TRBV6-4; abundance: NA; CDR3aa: CASSDSPDTGELFF; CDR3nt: TGTGCCAGCAGTGACTCGCCGGACACCGGGGAGCTGTTTTTT
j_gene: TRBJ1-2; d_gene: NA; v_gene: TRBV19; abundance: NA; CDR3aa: CASSRNVGGEPNYGYTF; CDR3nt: TGTGCCAGTAGTAGAAACGTCGGCGGGGAACCTAACTATGGCTACACCTTC
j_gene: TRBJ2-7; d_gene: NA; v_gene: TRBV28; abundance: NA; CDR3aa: CASNRLDREHEQYF; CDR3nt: TGTGCCAGCAACCGCCTCGACCGGGAGCACGAGCAGTACTTC
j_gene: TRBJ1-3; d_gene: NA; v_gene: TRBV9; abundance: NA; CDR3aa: CASSVVHSGNTIYF; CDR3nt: TGTGCCAGCAGCGTAGTGCATTCAGGAAACACCATATATTTT
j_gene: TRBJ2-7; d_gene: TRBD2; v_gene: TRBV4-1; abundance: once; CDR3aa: CASSQAGLALQYF; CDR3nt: TGCGCCAGCAGCCAAGCGGGACTAGCGTTGCAGTACTTC
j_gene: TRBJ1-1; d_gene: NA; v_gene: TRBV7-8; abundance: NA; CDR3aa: CASSWGWQGQNTEAFF; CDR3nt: TGTGCCAGCAGTTGGGGATGGCAGGGACAGAACACTGAAGCTTTCTTT